Sequencing of this T cell receptor (beta chain) was carried out in a study of T cells in Graves' hyperthyroidism and ophthalmopathy. Study-wide results and caveats: Progression to ophthalmopathy was predicted a median of 6.5 months early.

Trimming pared 3 bases from V and 4 bases from J, leaving 12 bases between. Germline CDR1 is MGHDK and CDR2 is SYGVNS. The CDR3 contains 14 residues. This clonotype was observed many times. Its specificity is not known. TCR beta CDR3 regions were amplified from RNA. A first-round RT-PCR of the TCR CDR3 used the HTBI primer set. TCRdb called the multiplex PCR reads again in MiXCR, with one record for every CDR3 protein. The repertoire includes some 510,000 distinct CDR3 sequences, roughly 20% of them detected once, and more than 25% sits in the top ten. Patients between 18 and 65 years old had hyperthyroidism, newly diagnosed and lasting under 2 months. Researchers barred patients who had uncontrolled infection, other autoimmune disease, pregnancy or lactation. Each diagnosis was grounded in clinical symptoms, serum thyroxine and TRAb, thyroid ultrasound, and orbital computed tomography.

This TCR derives from a young man with Graves' hyperthyroidism. What was sequenced was blood. The V and J genes are TRBV25-1 and TRBJ1-2; maybe TRBD1 (5 bases). CDR3 in amino acids: CASSDPGTGYGYTF. In nucleotides, the CDR3 is TGTGCCAGCAGTGATCCCGGGACGGGCTATGGCTACACCTTC.